The sequence of this TCR beta chain was determined in a study of response to subunit inactivated influenza vaccine. Findings and limits, study-wide: That few new T cells are recruited by each seasonal influenza vaccination was the authors' suggestion.

With 11 bases removed from V and 4 bases from J, the gap between germline ends came to 21 bases. Looked up from germline, CDR1 is MNHEY and CDR2 is SVGEGT. CDR3 length: 15 amino acids. This clonotype was seen only a few times. Its antigen is undetermined. TCRdb fed the RT-PCR reads into MiXCR, producing one record per CDR3 protein. The sample holds 150,000 or so distinct CDR3 sequences, roughly a tenth seen once. Here the sequenced sample was non-naive T cells sorted from PBMCs, taken roughly 47 days after vaccination. The chain has TRBV6-2 or TRBV6-3 and TRBJ2-1; D is unresolved. The receptor was derived from a man between 50 and 59 years old who received an inactivated influenza vaccine. Written as DNA, the CDR3 is TGTGCCTCCTCCCGGACCGGCTTCTTATACAATGAGCAGTTCTTC. This sequence encodes CASSRTGFLYNEQFF.